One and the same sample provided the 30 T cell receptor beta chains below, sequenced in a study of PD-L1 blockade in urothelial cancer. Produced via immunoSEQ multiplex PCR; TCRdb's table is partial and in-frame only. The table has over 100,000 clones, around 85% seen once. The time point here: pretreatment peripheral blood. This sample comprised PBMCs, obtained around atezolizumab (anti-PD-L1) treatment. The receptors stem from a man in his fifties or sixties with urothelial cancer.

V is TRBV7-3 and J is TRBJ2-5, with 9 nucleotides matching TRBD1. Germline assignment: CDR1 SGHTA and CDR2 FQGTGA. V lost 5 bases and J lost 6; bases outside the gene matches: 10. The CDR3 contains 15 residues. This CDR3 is CASSPDRGVVKTQYF. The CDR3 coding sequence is TGTGCCAGCAGCCCAGACAGGGGGGTGGTGAAGACCCAGTACTTC.

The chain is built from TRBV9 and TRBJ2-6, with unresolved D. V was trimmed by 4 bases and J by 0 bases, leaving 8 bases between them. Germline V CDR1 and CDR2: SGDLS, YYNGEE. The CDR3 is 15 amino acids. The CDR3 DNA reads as TGTGCCAGCAGCACTCGATACTCTGGGGCCAACGTCCTGACTTTC. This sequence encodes CASSTRYSGANVLTF.

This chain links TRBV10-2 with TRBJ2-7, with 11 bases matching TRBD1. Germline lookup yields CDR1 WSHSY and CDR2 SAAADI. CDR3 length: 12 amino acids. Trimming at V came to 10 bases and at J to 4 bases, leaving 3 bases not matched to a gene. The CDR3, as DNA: TGCGCCACCGGACAGGGGGCTTACGAGCAGTACTTC. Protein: CATGQGAYEQYF.

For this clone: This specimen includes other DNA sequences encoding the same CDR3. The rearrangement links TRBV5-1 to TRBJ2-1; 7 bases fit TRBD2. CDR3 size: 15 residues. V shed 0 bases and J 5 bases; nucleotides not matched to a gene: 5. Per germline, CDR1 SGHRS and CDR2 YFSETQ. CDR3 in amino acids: CASSLGLAENNEQFF. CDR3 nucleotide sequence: TGCGCCAGCAGCTTGGGCCTAGCGGAAAACAATGAGCAGTTCTTC.

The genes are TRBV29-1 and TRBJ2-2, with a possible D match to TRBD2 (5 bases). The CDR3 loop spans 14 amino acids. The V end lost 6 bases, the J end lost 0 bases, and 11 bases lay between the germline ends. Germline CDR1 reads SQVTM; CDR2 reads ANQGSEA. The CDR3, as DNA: TGCAGCGTGAATAGCGCCTCGAACACCGGGGAGCTGTTTTTT. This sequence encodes CSVNSASNTGELFF.

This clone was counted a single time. The CDR3, as DNA: TGTGCCAGCAGCTTAGGACTAGCGGGAGCCCAGACCTACGAGCAGTACTTC. It codes for CASSLGLAGAQTYEQYF. The chain uses TRBV7-6 and TRBJ2-7; 12 positions match TRBD2. The length of the CDR3 is 17 residues. The germline gives CDR1 SGHVS, CDR2 FNYEAQ. With 1 base clipped from V and 2 bases from J, the junction kept 6 bases outside the gene matches.

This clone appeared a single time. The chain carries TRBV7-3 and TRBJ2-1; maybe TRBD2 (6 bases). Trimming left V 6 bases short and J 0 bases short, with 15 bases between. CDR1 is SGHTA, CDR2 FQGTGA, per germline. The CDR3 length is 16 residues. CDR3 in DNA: TGTGCCAGCAGTTATAGCGGACACAGCTCCTACAATGAGCAGTTCTTC. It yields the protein CASSYSGHSSYNEQFF.

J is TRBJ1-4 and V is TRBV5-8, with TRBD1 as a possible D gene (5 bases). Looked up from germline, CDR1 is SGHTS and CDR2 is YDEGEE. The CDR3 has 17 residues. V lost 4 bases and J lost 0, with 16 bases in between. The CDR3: CASSPLWGDATNEKLFF. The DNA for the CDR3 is TGTGCCAGCAGCCCCCTGTGGGGGGATGCAACTAATGAAAAACTGTTTTTT.

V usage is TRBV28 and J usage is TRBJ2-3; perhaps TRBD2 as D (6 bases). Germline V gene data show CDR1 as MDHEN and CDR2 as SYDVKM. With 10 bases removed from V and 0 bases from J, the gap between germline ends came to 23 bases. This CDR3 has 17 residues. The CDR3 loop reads CATLRGDRRPSTDTQYF. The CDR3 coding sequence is TGTGCCACTCTGCGCGGGGACCGCCGCCCTAGCACAGATACGCAGTATTTT.

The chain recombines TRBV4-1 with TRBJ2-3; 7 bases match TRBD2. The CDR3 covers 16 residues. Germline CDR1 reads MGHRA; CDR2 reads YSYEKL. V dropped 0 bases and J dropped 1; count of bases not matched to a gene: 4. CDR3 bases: TGCGCCAGCAGCCAAGAGCAGCGGGGTGGCACAGATACGCAGTATTTT. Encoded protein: CASSQEQRGGTDTQYF.

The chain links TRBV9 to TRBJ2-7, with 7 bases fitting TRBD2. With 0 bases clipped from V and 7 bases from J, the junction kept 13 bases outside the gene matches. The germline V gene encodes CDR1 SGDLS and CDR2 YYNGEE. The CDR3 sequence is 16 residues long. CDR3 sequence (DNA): TGTGCCAGCAGCGTAGGTCCAGCGGGATCCCTCTGGGAGCAGTACTTC. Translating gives CASSVGPAGSLWEQYF.

CDR3 DNA sequence: TGTGCCAGCAGCCCCCGCCCCACGGGAGTGGGAGCAGATACGCAGTATTTT. Protein sequence: CASSPRPTGVGADTQYF. V and J are TRBV7-9 and TRBJ2-3, with a tentative D call TRBD2 (6 bases). The CDR3 has 17 residues. The germline V gene encodes CDR1 SEHNR and CDR2 FQNEAQ (reference sequence). Trimming took 5 bases from V and 4 from J, leaving 22 bases between them.

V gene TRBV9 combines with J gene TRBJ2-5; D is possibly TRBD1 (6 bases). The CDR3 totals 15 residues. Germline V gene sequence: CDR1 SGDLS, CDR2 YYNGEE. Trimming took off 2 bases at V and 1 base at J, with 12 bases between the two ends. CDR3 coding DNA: TGTGCCAGCAGCGTTACGCAGGGGAGCCAAGAGACCCAGTACTTC. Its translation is CASSVTQGSQETQYF.

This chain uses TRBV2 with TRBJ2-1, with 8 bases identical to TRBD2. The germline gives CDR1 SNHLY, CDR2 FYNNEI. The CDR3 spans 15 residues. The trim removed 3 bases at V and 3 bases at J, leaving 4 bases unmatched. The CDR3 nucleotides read TGTGCCAGCAGTGACGCGGGAGGACGCTACAATGAGCAGTTCTTC. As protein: CASSDAGGRYNEQFF.

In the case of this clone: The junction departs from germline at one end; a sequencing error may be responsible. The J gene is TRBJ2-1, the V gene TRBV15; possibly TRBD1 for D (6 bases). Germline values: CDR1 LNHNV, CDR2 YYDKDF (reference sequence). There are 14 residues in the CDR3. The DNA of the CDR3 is TGTGCCACCAGCGGAGAGGACAGCCGGGGTGAGCAGTTCTTC. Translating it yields CATSGEDSRGEQFF.

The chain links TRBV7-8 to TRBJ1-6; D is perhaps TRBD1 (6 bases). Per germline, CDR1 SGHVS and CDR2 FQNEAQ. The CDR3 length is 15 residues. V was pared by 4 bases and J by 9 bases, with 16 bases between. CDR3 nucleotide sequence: TGTGCCAGCAGCTACGTTGGGGGGGCAGGTTCACCCCTCCACTTT. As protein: CASSYVGGAGSPLHF.

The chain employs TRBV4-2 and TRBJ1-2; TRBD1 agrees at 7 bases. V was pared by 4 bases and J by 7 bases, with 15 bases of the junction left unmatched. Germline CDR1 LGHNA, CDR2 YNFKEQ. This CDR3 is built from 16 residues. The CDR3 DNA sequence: TGTGCCAGCAGCCTAAACCCCGGGACAGAAGGGCCTGGCTACACCTTC. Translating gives CASSLNPGTEGPGYTF.

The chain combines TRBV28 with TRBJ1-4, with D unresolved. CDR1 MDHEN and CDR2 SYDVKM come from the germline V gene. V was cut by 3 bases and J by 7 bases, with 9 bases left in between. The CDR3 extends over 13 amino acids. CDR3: CASSFDSIEKLFF. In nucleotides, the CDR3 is TGTGCCAGCAGTTTTGATAGTATTGAAAAACTGTTTTTT.

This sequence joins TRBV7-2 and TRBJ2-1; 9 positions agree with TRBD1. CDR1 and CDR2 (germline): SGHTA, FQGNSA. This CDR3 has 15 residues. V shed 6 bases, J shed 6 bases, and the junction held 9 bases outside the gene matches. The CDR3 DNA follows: TGTGCCAGCAGGCCCGACAGGGGGAGAGCCAATGAGCAGTTCTTC. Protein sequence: CASRPDRGRANEQFF.

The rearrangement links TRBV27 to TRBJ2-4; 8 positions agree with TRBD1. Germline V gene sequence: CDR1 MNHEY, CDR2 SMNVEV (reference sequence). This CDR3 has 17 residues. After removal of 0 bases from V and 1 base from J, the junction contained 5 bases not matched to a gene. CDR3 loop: CASSLSSGGAAKNIQYF. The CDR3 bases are TGTGCCAGCAGTTTATCGTCAGGGGGCGCGGCCAAAAACATTCAGTACTTC.

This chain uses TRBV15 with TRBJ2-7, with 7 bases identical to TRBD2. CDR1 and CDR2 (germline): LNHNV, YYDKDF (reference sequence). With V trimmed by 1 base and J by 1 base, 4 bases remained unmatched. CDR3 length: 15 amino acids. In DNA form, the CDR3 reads TGTGCCACCAGCAGAGGTGGCGGGGGATCCTACGAGCAGTACTTC. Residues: CATSRGGGGSYEQYF.

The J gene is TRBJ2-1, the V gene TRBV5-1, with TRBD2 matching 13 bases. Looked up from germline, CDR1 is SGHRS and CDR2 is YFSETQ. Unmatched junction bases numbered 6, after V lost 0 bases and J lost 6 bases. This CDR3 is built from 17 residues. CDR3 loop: CASSLGWTSGRGNEQFF. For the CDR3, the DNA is TGCGCCAGCAGCTTGGGGTGGACTAGCGGGAGAGGCAATGAGCAGTTCTTC.

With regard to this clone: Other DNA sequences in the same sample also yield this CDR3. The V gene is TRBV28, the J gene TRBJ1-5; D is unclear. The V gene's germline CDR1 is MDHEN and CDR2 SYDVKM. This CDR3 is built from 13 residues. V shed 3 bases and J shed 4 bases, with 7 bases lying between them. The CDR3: CASSLSGNQPQHF. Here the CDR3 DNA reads TGTGCCAGCAGTTTGTCCGGTAATCAGCCCCAGCATTTT.

The CDR3 protein is CASSIVRGGDYGYTF. CDR3 nucleotides: TGTGCCAGTAGTATTGTCAGAGGGGGCGACTATGGCTACACCTTC. The chain carries TRBV19 and TRBJ1-2, with TRBD1 matching 7 bases. This CDR3 spans 15 amino acids. CDR1 LNHDA and CDR2 SQIVND come from the germline V gene (reference sequence). Trimming took 3 bases from V and 3 from J; bases not matched to a gene: 7. Together with reference TRBV19 and TRBJ1-2, the CDR3 gives the full variable domain: DGGITQSPKYLFRKEGQNVTLSCEQNLNHDAMYWYRQDPGQGLRLIYYSQIVNDFQKGDIAEGYSVSREKKESFPLTVTSAQKNPTAFYLCASSIVRGGDYGYTFGSGTRLTVV.

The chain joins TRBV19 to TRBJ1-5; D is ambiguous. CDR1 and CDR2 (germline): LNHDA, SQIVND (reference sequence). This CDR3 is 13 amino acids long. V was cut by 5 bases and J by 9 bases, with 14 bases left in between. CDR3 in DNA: TGTGCCAGTAGTCCCCTATCCCCCGGGCCCCAGCATTTT. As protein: CASSPLSPGPQHF.

For the CDR3, the DNA is TGTGCCAGCTGTTGGGCAAGCGGGAGCTCCTACGAGCAGTACTTC. Its translation is CASCWASGSSYEQYF. V and J are TRBV7-2 and TRBJ2-7; 8 bases align to TRBD2. The length of the CDR3 is 15 residues. The V gene end was trimmed by 8 bases and the J gene end by 0 bases; junction bases not matched to a gene: 9. Per germline, CDR1 SGHTA and CDR2 FQGNSA.

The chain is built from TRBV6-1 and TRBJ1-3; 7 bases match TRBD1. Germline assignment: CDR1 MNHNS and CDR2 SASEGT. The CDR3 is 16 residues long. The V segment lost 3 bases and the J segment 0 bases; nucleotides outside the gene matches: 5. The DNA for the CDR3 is TGTGCCAGCAGTGACTGGGACAGCCGCTCTGGAAACACCATATATTTT. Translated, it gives CASSDWDSRSGNTIYF.

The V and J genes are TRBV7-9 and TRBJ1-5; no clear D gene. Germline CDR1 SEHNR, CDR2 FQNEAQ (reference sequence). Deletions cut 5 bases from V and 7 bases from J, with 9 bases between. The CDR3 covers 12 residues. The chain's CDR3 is CASSATKQPQHF. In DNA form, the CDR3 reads TGTGCCAGCAGCGCTACGAAGCAGCCCCAGCATTTT.

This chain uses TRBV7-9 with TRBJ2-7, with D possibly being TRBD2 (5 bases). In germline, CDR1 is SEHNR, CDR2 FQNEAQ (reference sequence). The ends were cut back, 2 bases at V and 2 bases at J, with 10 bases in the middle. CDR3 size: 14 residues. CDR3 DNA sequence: TGTGCCAGCAGCTTAAGCGGCCCGACCTACGAGCAGTACTTC. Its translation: CASSLSGPTYEQYF. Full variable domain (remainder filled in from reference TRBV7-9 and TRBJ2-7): DTGVSQNPRHKITKRGQNVTFRCDPISEHNRLYWYRQTLGQGPEFLTYFQNEAQLEKSRLLSDRFSAERPKGSFSTLEIQRTEQGDSAMYLCASSLSGPTYEQYFGPGTRLTVT.

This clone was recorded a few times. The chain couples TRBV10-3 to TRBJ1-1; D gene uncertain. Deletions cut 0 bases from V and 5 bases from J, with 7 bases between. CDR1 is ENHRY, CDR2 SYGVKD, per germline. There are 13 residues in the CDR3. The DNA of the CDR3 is TGTGCCATCAGTGAGTCGGGCCGGACTGAAGCTTTCTTT. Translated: CAISESGRTEAFF.